The 20 T cell receptor beta chains reported below all come from one sample, sequenced in a study of control samples from healthy donors and cancer patients. Produced via immunoSEQ multiplex PCR; TCRdb's table is partial and in-frame only. The sample includes roughly 60,000 clones, roughly 92% of them seen just once. The sample comprised blood. These TCRs come from a man aged 30-40 years in good health.

The J gene is TRBJ1-2, the V gene TRBV27; tentative D call: TRBD1 (5 bases). The CDR3 loop spans 13 amino acids. Trimming left V 6 bases short and J 2 bases short, with 10 bases between. Germline values: CDR1 MNHEY, CDR2 SMNVEV (reference sequence). The CDR3 DNA is TGTGCCAGCAGCCCTCAGGGCAACTATGGCTACACCTTC. It yields the protein CASSPQGNYGYTF.

The chain recombines TRBV5-4 with TRBJ1-2, with D unresolved. V shed 0 bases and J shed 12 bases, with 18 bases lying between them. The CDR3 runs 14 residues. Germline-derived CDR1 and CDR2 are SGHNT and YYREEE (reference sequence). CDR3 sequence reads: CASSLAYGKAVHTF. CDR3 in DNA: TGTGCCAGCAGCTTGGCTTATGGGAAGGCCGTCCACACCTTC.

The chain couples TRBV18 to TRBJ2-1; TRBD1 might be the D (5 bases). CDR1 and CDR2 (germline): KGHSH, LQKENI. This CDR3 region has 15 residues. V lost 4 bases, J lost 0 bases, and 10 bases lay in between. The CDR3 protein is CASSLGASSYNEQFF. DNA of the CDR3: TGTGCCAGCTCACTTGGGGCGAGCTCCTACAATGAGCAGTTCTTC.

V gene TRBV4-2 combines with J gene TRBJ1-2; 10 positions agree with TRBD1. The V gene's germline CDR1 is LGHNA and CDR2 YNFKEQ. There are 16 residues in the CDR3. J lost 0 bases, V lost 3 bases, and 4 bases had no gene match. Here the CDR3 reads CASSQSGTGANYGYTF. CDR3 in DNA: TGTGCCAGCAGCCAGTCCGGGACAGGGGCTAACTATGGCTACACCTTC.

This chain links TRBV6-5 with TRBJ1-1, with D tentatively TRBD1 (5 bases). V gave up 2 bases and J gave up 6 bases, with 7 bases separating them. Germline V CDR1 and CDR2: MNHEY, SVGAGI. This CDR3 comprises 12 residues. CDR3 sequence (DNA): TGTGCCAGCAGTTACAGGGGTGCTGAAGCTTTCTTT. It specifies CASSYRGAEAFF.

V gene TRBV10-1 combines with J gene TRBJ2-3; a possible D gene is TRBD1 (6 bases). Per the germline V gene, CDR1 is WNHNN and CDR2 is SYGVQD (reference sequence). The CDR3 loop spans 14 amino acids. The V and J ends lost 2 bases and 4 bases respectively, with 10 bases between them. CDR3 nucleotide sequence: TGCGCCAGCAGTGAGGCAGGGGAGTCAGATACGCAGTATTTT. Translation gives CASSEAGESDTQYF.

The gene calls are TRBV7-2 and TRBJ2-1; 7 nucleotides align to TRBD1. The CDR3 consists of 15 residues. J was trimmed by 3 bases and V by 3 bases; bases with no gene match: 5. Germline lookup yields CDR1 SGHTA and CDR2 FQGNSA. The chain's CDR3 is CASSLTGLGYNEQFF. The CDR3 nucleotides are TGTGCCAGCAGCTTGACAGGGTTGGGCTACAATGAGCAGTTCTTC. The whole variable domain, remainder taken from reference TRBV7-2 and TRBJ2-1, is GAGVSQSPSNKVTEKGKDVELRCDPISGHTALYWYRQSLGQGLEFLIYFQGNSAPDKSGLPSDRFSAERTGGSVSTLTIQRTQQEDSAVYLCASSLTGLGYNEQFFGPGTRLTVL.

V is TRBV6-5 and J is TRBJ2-7; 7 bases line up with TRBD1. The length of the CDR3 is 14 residues. After removal of 5 bases from V and 2 bases from J, the junction contained 6 bases not matched to a gene. CDR1 is MNHEY and CDR2 is SVGAGI in the germline V gene. The CDR3 here is CASSIWQGAYEQYF. CDR3 nucleotides: TGTGCCAGCAGTATCTGGCAGGGGGCCTACGAGCAGTACTTC.

V is TRBV6-1 and J is TRBJ1-2; 7 nucleotides agree with TRBD1. The CDR3 spans 13 residues. CDR1 is MNHNS and CDR2 is SASEGT in the germline V gene. J gave up 8 bases and V 1 base, and 4 bases lay outside the gene matches. As DNA, the CDR3 is TGTGCCAGCAGTGAAGGGGGCAGGGGGGGCTACACCTTC. Amino acid sequence: CASSEGGRGGYTF.

V gene TRBV7-3 combines with J gene TRBJ1-1; D unresolved. Deletions cut 5 bases from V and 0 bases from J, with 10 bases between. The CDR3 runs to 14 residues. Germline V gives CDR1 SGHTA, CDR2 FQGTGA. This CDR3 is CASSPVGMNTEAFF. The CDR3 nucleotides are TGTGCCAGCAGCCCTGTCGGGATGAACACTGAAGCTTTCTTT.

V usage is TRBV27 and J usage is TRBJ1-2; 9 positions match TRBD1. The germline V gene encodes CDR1 MNHEY and CDR2 SMNVEV (reference sequence). Trimming took 3 bases from V and 6 from J; bases not matched to a gene: 8. The CDR3 totals 15 residues. The CDR3, as DNA: TGTGCCAGCAGTTTCGCCGGGACAGGGATTGATGGCTACACCTTC. This encodes CASSFAGTGIDGYTF.

J is TRBJ2-7 and V is TRBV7-2, with D possibly called TRBD1 or TRBD2 (5 bases each). Germline lookup yields CDR1 SGHTA and CDR2 FQGNSA. The CDR3 is made up of 14 amino acids. Trimming took off 1 base at V and 2 bases at J, with 9 bases between the two ends. The CDR3 protein is CASSLGGATYEQYF. The CDR3 bases are TGTGCCAGCAGCTTAGGAGGGGCGACCTACGAGCAGTACTTC.

DNA of the CDR3: TGTGCCAGCAGTTACGGGACGCCAACAGAAGGAAACACCATATATTTT. This encodes CASSYGTPTEGNTIYF. The rearrangement joins TRBV6-2 or TRBV6-3 to TRBJ1-3, with D possibly being TRBD1 (5 bases). Trimming took off 2 bases at V and 4 bases at J, with 15 bases between the two ends. The CDR3 spans 16 residues. Germline values: CDR1 MNHEY, CDR2 SVGEGT.

V usage is TRBV28 and J usage is TRBJ1-6, with 9 bases that match TRBD1. CDR1 MDHEN and CDR2 SYDVKM come from the germline V gene. The J segment lost 9 bases and the V segment lost 10 bases, leaving 13 bases of the junction unmatched. The CDR3 extends over 15 amino acids. The CDR3 is CAISDRGSFTSPLHF. The DNA of the CDR3 is TGTGCCATCTCCGACAGGGGGTCATTCACTTCACCCCTCCACTTT.

V is TRBV6-6 and J is TRBJ2-2, with D perhaps matching TRBD1 (6 bases). Germline-derived CDR1 and CDR2 are MNHNY and SVGAGI (reference sequence). The CDR3 contains 16 residues. With 7 bases removed from V and 3 bases from J, the gap between germline ends came to 18 bases. The CDR3 loop reads CASTDRLIPYTGELFF. DNA for the CDR3: TGTGCCAGCACTGACAGGCTCATCCCCTACACCGGGGAGCTGTTTTTT.

The V call is TRBV7-7, the J call TRBJ2-7, with TRBD1 identical over 9 bases. V was clipped by 5 bases and J by 6 bases; unmatched bases: 11. There are 15 residues in the CDR3. Germline CDR1 is SSHAT and CDR2 is FNYEAQ (reference sequence). CDR3 sequence reads: CASSVEQGAPSEQYF. Written as DNA, the CDR3 is TGTGCCAGCAGCGTCGAACAGGGGGCCCCGTCCGAGCAGTACTTC.

This chain joins TRBV9 and TRBJ1-2, with a tentative D call TRBD1 (5 bases). Trimming left V 0 bases short and J 7 bases short, with 10 bases between. The CDR3 is 13 amino acids. Germline V lookup: CDR1 SGDLS, CDR2 YYNGEE. CDR3 residues: CASSVEGQRGYTF. Written as DNA, the CDR3 is TGTGCCAGCAGCGTAGAGGGGCAGCGTGGCTACACCTTC.

V usage is TRBV9 and J usage is TRBJ1-5; TRBD1 matches at 7 bases. Germline V gene sequence: CDR1 SGDLS, CDR2 YYNGEE. V was pared by 0 bases and J by 5 bases, with 2 bases of the junction left unmatched. The CDR3 sequence is 14 residues long. The CDR3 DNA reads TGTGCCAGCAGCGTAGCCAGGGGGGATCAGCCCCAGCATTTT. It yields the protein CASSVARGDQPQHF.

The rearrangement joins TRBV29-1 to TRBJ1-2; D uncertain. CDR1 and CDR2 (germline): SQVTM, ANQGSEA. Trimming took off 8 bases at V and 1 base at J, with 11 bases between the two ends. The CDR3 runs 12 residues. The CDR3 spells CSSQPSNYGYTF. As DNA, the CDR3 is TGCAGCTCCCAGCCCAGTAACTATGGCTACACCTTC.

This clone occurred once. The chain joins TRBV5-4 to TRBJ1-5, with a possible D match to TRBD1 (5 bases). V was pared by 7 bases and J by 0 bases, with 14 bases between. This CDR3 spans 15 amino acids. Germline lookup yields CDR1 SGHNT and CDR2 YYREEE (reference sequence). CDR3 sequence: CASGIGGYSNQPQHF. CDR3 nucleotides: TGTGCCAGCGGAATCGGGGGATATAGCAATCAGCCCCAGCATTTT.